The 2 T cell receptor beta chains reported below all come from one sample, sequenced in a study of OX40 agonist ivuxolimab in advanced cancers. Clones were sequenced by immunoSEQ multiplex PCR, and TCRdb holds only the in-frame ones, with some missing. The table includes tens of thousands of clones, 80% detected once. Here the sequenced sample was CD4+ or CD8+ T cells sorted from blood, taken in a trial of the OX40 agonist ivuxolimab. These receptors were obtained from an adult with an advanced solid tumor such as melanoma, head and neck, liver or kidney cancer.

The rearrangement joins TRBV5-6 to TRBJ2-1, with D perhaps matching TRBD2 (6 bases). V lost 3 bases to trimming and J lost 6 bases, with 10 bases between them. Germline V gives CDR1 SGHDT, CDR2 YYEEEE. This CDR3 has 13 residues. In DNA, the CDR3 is TGTGCCAGCAGCTCGGGGGTCCTCAATGAGCAGTTCTTC. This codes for CASSSGVLNEQFF.

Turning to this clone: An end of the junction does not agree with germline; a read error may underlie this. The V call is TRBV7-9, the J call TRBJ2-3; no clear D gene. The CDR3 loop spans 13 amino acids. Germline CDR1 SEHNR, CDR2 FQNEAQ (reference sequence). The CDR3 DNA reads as TGTGCCAGCAGCTTCGGCGGCACGGATACGCAGTATTTT. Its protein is CASSFGGTDTQYF. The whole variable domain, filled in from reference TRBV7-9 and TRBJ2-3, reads DTGVSQNPRHKITKRGQNVTFRCDPISEHNRLYWYRQTLGQGPEFLTYFQNEAQLEKSRLLSDRFSAERPKGSFSTLEIQRTEQGDSAMYLCASSFGGTDTQYFGPGTRLTVL.